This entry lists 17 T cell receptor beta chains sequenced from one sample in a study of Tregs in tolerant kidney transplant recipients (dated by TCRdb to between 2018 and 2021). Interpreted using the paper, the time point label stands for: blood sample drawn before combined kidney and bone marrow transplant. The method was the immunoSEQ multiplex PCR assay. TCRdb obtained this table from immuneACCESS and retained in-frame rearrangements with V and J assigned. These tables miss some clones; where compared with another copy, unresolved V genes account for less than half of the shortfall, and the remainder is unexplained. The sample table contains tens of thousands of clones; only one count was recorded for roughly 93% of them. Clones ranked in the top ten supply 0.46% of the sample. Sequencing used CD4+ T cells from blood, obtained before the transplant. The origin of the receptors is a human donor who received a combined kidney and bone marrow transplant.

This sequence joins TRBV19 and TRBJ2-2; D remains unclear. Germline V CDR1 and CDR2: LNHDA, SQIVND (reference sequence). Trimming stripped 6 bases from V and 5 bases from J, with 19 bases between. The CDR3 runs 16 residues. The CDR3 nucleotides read TGTGCCAGTAGCCGAAACGCGCAGGTCATGACCGGGGAGCTGTTTTTT. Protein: CASSRNAQVMTGELFF.

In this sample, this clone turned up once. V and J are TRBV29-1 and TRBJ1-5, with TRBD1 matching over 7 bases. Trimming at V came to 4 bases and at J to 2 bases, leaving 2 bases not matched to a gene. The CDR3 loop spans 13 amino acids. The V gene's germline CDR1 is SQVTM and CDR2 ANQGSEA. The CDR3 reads CSVAGGGNQPQHF. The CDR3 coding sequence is TGCAGCGTTGCAGGGGGAGGCAATCAGCCCCAGCATTTT.

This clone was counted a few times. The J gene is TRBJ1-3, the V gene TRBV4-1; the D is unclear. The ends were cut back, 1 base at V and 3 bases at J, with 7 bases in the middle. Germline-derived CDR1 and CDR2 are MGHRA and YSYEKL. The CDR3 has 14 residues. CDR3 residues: CASSQGILGNTIYF. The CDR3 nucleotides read TGCGCCAGCAGCCAAGGTATCCTTGGAAACACCATATATTTT.

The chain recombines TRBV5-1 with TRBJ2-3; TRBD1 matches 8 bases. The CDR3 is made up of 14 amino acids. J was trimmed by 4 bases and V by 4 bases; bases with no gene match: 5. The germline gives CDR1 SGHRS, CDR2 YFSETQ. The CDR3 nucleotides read TGCGCCAGCAGCCCAGGACAGGGTTCAGATACGCAGTATTTT. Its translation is CASSPGQGSDTQYF.

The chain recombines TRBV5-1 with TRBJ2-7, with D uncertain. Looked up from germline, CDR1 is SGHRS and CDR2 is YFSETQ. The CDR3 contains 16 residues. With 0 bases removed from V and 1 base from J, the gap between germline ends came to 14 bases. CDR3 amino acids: CASSLVISSTSYEQYF. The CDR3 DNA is TGCGCCAGCAGCTTGGTGATTTCCTCCACTTCCTACGAGCAGTACTTC.

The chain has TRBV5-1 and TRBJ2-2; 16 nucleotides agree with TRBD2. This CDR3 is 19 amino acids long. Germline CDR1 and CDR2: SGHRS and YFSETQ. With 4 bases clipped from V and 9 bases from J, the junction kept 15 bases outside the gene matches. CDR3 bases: TGCGCCAGCAGCCCTGGGACTAGCGGGAGGGCCTGGAGAGCGAGGGAGCTGTTTTTT. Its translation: CASSPGTSGRAWRARELFF.

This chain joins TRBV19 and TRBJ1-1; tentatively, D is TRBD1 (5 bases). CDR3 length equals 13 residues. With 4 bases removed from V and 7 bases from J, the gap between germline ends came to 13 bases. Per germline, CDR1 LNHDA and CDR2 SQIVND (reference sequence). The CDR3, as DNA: TGTGCCAGTAGTAGAGAGGGGCCCCTTGAAGCTTTCTTT. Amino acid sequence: CASSREGPLEAFF.

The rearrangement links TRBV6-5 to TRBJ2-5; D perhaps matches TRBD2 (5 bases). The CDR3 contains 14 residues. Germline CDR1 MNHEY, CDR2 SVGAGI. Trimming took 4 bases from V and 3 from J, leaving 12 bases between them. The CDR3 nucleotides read TGTGCCAGCAGTTCCCTGTGGAGGAAAGAGACCCAGTACTTC. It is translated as CASSSLWRKETQYF.

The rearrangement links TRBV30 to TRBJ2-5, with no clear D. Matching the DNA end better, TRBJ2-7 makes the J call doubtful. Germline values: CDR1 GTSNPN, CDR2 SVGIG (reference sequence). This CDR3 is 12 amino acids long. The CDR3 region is CAWSVSGYEQYF. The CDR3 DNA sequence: TGTGCCTGGAGTGTTTCAGGCTACGAGCAGTACTTC.

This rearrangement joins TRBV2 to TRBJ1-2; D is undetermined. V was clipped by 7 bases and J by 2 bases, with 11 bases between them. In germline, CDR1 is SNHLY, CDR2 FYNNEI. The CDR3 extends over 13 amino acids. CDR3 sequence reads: CASMWHPNYGYTF. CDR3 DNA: TGTGCCAGCATGTGGCACCCCAACTATGGCTACACCTTC. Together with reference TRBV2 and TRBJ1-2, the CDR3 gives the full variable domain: EPEVTQTPSHQVTQMGQEVILRCVPISNHLYFYWYRQILGQKVEFLVSFYNNEISEKSEIFDDQFSVERPDGSNFTLKIRSTKLEDSAMYFCASMWHPNYGYTFGSGTRLTVV.

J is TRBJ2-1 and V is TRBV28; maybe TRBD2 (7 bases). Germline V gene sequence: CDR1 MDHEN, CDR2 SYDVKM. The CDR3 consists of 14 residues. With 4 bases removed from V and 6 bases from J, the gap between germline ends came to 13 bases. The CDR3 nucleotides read TGTGCCAGCAGTTCTGGGGGGGCACGCAATGAGCAGTTCTTC. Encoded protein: CASSSGGARNEQFF.

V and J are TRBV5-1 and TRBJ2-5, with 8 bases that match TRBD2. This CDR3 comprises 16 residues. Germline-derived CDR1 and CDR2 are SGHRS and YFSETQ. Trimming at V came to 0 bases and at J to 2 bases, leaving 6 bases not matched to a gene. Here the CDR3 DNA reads TGCGCCAGCAGCTTGGACGGGGTAGCGGGACAAGAGACCCAGTACTTC. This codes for CASSLDGVAGQETQYF.

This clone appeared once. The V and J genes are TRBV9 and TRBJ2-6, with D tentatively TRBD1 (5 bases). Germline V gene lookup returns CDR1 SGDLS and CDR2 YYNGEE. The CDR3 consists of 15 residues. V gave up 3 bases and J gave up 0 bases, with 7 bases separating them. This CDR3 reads CASSDDSSGANVLTF. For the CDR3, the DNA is TGTGCCAGCAGCGACGACAGCTCTGGGGCCAACGTCCTGACTTTC.

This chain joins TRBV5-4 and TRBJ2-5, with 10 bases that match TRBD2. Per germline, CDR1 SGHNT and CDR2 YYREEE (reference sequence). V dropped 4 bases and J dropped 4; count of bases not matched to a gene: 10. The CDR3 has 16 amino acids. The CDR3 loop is CASSPTLAGVIETQYF. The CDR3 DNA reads TGTGCCAGCAGCCCCACCCTAGCGGGAGTAATAGAGACCCAGTACTTC.

The CDR3 DNA is TGTGCCAGCAGTTCCCTTGGGAGCTCCGCGTATAACTATGGCTACACCTTC. Its translation: CASSSLGSSAYNYGYTF. This sequence joins TRBV27 and TRBJ1-2; D gene unclear. The CDR3 loop spans 17 amino acids. V lost 4 bases, J lost 1 base, and 19 bases lay in between. Germline values: CDR1 MNHEY, CDR2 SMNVEV (reference sequence).

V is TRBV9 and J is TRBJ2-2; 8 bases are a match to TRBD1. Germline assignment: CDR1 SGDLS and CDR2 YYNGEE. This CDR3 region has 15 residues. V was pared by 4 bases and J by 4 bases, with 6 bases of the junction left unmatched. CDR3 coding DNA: TGTGCCAGCAGCCCGCGACAGGGGTTCACCGGGGAGCTGTTTTTT. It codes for CASSPRQGFTGELFF.

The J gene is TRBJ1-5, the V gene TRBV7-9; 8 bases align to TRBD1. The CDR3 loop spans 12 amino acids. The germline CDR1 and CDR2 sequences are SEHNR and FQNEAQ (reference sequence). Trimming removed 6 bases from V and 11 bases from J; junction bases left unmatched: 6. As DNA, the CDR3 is TGTGCCAGCAGTTTTGGACAGGGCGCCCAGCATTTT. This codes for CASSFGQGAQHF.